This T cell receptor beta chain was captured by sequencing in a study of CD8+CD57+ T cells in acquired aplastic anemia. This clonotype was found a few times. Genomic DNA, serving as template, underwent TCR beta VDJ and CDR3 profiling. TCRdb fed the reads into MiXCR, producing one record per CDR3 protein. The table has 200,000 to 300,000 distinct CDR3 sequences, approximately 86% seen once. This CDR3 comprises 12 residues. The V and J ends lost 6 bases and 8 bases, in that order; junction bases with no gene match: 4. Germline-derived CDR1 and CDR2 are MNHEY and SVGAGI. The sequenced patients had an expansion of CD8+CD57+ cells seen by flow cytometry. Untreated patients provided the blood samples, with no therapy given before sampling.

Sequencing was carried out using sorted CD4+, CD8+, or CD8+CD57+ T cells (not recorded which) from PBMCs. The sequence was obtained from a human donor with aplastic anemia. The rearrangement uses TRBV6-5 and TRBJ1-1, with TRBD1 matching over 9 bases. This CDR3 reads CASREGQGEAFF. The DNA for the CDR3 is TGTGCCAGCAGGGAAGGACAGGGGGAAGCTTTCTTT.